The 3 T cell receptor beta chains presented below share a single source sample, sequenced in a study of graft-versus-host responses after intestinal transplantation. Assay: immunoSEQ multiplex PCR; the TCRdb copy retains only in-frame clones and omits some. The sample records some 87,000 clones, 92% being singletons. These receptors have no known antigen. Specimen: unstimulated CD4+ T cells sorted from spleen or lymph node cells, collected before intestinal transplant. All receptors come from a human donor who received an intestinal transplant.

The genes are TRBV30 and TRBJ2-6, with no clear D. The germline CDR1 and CDR2 sequences are GTSNPN and SVGIG (reference sequence). The CDR3 runs 14 residues. Between the trimmed V and J ends, which lost 3 bases and 0 bases, there was a span of 6 bases. CDR3 sequence: CAWSRNSGANVLTF. CDR3 DNA: TGTGCCTGGAGCAGAAACTCTGGGGCCAACGTCCTGACTTTC.

The chain recombines TRBV27 with TRBJ2-3; 8 nucleotides line up with TRBD2. V was pared by 5 bases and J by 4 bases, with 17 bases of the junction left unmatched. CDR1 is MNHEY, CDR2 SMNVEV, per germline (reference sequence). The CDR3 is 18 residues long. The CDR3 sequence is CASSANVPPSGYPDTQYF. DNA of the CDR3: TGTGCCAGCAGTGCAAACGTCCCTCCTAGCGGGTATCCAGATACGCAGTATTTT.

This rearrangement joins TRBV30 to TRBJ2-5; D is perhaps TRBD1 (6 bases). The germline V gene encodes CDR1 GTSNPN and CDR2 SVGIG (reference sequence). The ends were cut back, 4 bases at V and 4 bases at J, with 19 bases in the middle. The CDR3 spans 15 residues. CDR3 loop: CAWTGGGRGIETQYF. The DNA for the CDR3 is TGTGCCTGGACAGGTGGGGGCCGGGGTATAGAGACCCAGTACTTC.